These 19 T cell receptor beta chains came from one sample sequenced in a study of cytomegalovirus exposure and HLA in healthy donors. The study ran its PCR with 60 Vbeta and 13 Jbeta primers. Sequencing used immunoSEQ multiplex PCR; TCRdb keeps in-frame clones, though not all of them. The profile shows 150,000 to 200,000 clones, more than 75% of them singletons. Sequencing input: PBMCs. The receptor set was obtained from a woman aged 50 to 60 in good health and CMV-seropositive.

V usage is TRBV5-1 and J usage is TRBJ2-1; 8 positions agree with TRBD1. Per germline, CDR1 SGHRS and CDR2 YFSETQ. This CDR3 contains 16 residues. V was pared by 0 bases and J by 3 bases, with 5 bases of the junction left unmatched. For the CDR3, the DNA is TGCGCCAGCAGCTTGGGGGCAGGGGGCCTCTACAATGAGCAGTTCTTC. Translating gives CASSLGAGGLYNEQFF. Combining the CDR3 with reference TRBV5-1 and TRBJ2-1 gives the whole variable domain KAGVTQTPRYLIKTRGQQVTLSCSPISGHRSVSWYQQTPGQGLQFLFEYFSETQRNKGNFPGRFSGRQFSNSRSEMNVSTLELGDSALYLCASSLGAGGLYNEQFFGPGTRLTVL.

The chain links TRBV19 to TRBJ2-1, with D perhaps matching TRBD2 (6 bases). The CDR3 consists of 14 residues. V dropped 0 bases and J dropped 9 bases, with 12 bases sitting between them. Germline CDR1 LNHDA, CDR2 SQIVND (reference sequence). CDR3 amino acids: CASSIDGELAEQFF. DNA for the CDR3: TGTGCCAGTAGTATAGATGGGGAACTAGCTGAGCAGTTCTTC.

V gene TRBV7-3 combines with J gene TRBJ2-1, with D tentatively TRBD1 (6 bases). Trimming left V 5 bases short and J 10 bases short, with 15 bases between. The CDR3 covers 13 residues. Germline assignment: CDR1 SGHTA and CDR2 FQGTGA. The CDR3 bases are TGTGCCAGCAGCCTTAGCAGCAGGGGCGAGCAGTTCTTC. It specifies CASSLSSRGEQFF. Looking up the rest from reference TRBV7-3 and TRBJ2-1 gives the full variable domain: GAGVSQTPSNKVTEKGKYVELRCDPISGHTALYWYRQSLGQGPEFLIYFQGTGAADDSGLPNDRFFAVRPEGSVSTLKIQRTERGDSAVYLCASSLSSRGEQFFGPGTRLTVL.

The chain links TRBV7-8 to TRBJ2-7; the D gene is possibly TRBD2 (6 bases). CDR1 and CDR2 (germline): SGHVS, FQNEAQ. Trimming took off 5 bases at V and 4 bases at J, with 6 bases between the two ends. The CDR3 is 11 amino acids. The CDR3: CASSRGYEQYF. The CDR3 DNA follows: TGTGCCAGCAGCCGGGGGTACGAGCAGTACTTC.

About this clone itself: Sequence at one end of the junction differs from germline and may be a read error. This sequence joins TRBV6-1 and TRBJ1-2; tentative D call: TRBD1 (6 bases). Germline CDR1 MNHNS, CDR2 SASEGT. This CDR3 has 13 residues. The CDR3 is CASRRNSDSTSAF. The CDR3 bases are TGTGCCAGCCGACGAAATTCGGACAGTACTAGCGCCTTC.

The genes are TRBV18 and TRBJ1-1; D may be TRBD1 (5 bases). CDR3 size: 15 residues. Germline V gene lookup returns CDR1 KGHSH and CDR2 LQKENI. V was shortened by 5 bases and J by 4 bases, with 17 bases between the two germline ends. The CDR3 reads CASSGQEGLSTEAFF. The CDR3 DNA follows: TGTGCCAGCTCAGGGCAGGAGGGGCTGAGCACTGAAGCTTTCTTT.

The genes are TRBV28 and TRBJ1-6, with D unresolved. CDR1 is MDHEN and CDR2 is SYDVKM in the germline V gene. The CDR3 runs to 15 residues. Trimming removed 8 bases at V and 5 bases at J, with 16 bases between. CDR3 sequence reads: CASSRGGRNNSPLHF. CDR3 coding DNA: TGTGCCAGCTCCCGGGGAGGGCGGAATAATTCACCCCTCCACTTT.

The chain employs TRBV5-6 and TRBJ2-7; D might be TRBD2 (6 bases). The length of the CDR3 is 14 residues. Germline V gives CDR1 SGHDT, CDR2 YYEEEE. Trimming shortened V by 4 bases and J by 1 base, and 12 bases separated the two germline ends. CDR3 nucleotides: TGTGCCAGCAGCCGGGACTTCCAGTCCTACGAGCAGTACTTC. Translation: CASSRDFQSYEQYF.

The chain is built from TRBV25-1 and TRBJ2-1; 8 bases are shared with TRBD1. Per germline, CDR1 MGHDK and CDR2 SYGVNS. J was trimmed by 4 bases and V by 5 bases; bases with no gene match: 10. The CDR3 loop spans 16 amino acids. The CDR3 nucleotides are TGTGCCAGCAGTACGACAGGGGATTCGGTTTACAATGAGCAGTTCTTC. This encodes CASSTTGDSVYNEQFF.

The V gene is TRBV9, the J gene TRBJ1-5, with D tentatively TRBD1 (5 bases). Germline CDR1 reads SGDLS; CDR2 reads YYNGEE. The ends were cut back, 0 bases at V and 7 bases at J, with 14 bases in the middle. This CDR3 spans 15 amino acids. CDR3: CASSVGGGGSQPQHF. The DNA of the CDR3 is TGTGCCAGCAGCGTAGGGGGGGGAGGGAGCCAGCCCCAGCATTTT. Combining the CDR3 with reference TRBV9 and TRBJ1-5 gives the whole variable domain DSGVTQTPKHLITATGQRVTLRCSPRSGDLSVYWYQQSLDQGLQFLIQYYNGEERAKGNILERFSAQQFPDLHSELNLSSLELGDSALYFCASSVGGGGSQPQHFGDGTRLSIL.

In regard to this clone: The same CDR3 also results from other DNA sequences found in this sample. V gene TRBV5-4 combines with J gene TRBJ2-7; 13 nucleotides line up with TRBD2. The CDR3 is 15 residues long. The V and J ends lost 3 bases and 4 bases, in that order; junction bases with no gene match: 4. Germline V gene lookup returns CDR1 SGHNT and CDR2 YYREEE (reference sequence). The CDR3, as DNA: TGTGCCAGCAGCTCACGGACTAGCGGGGGTTACGAGCAGTACTTC. Residues: CASSSRTSGGYEQYF.

This clone was observed once. Mismatch with germline at one junction end may stem from a read error. The J gene is TRBJ2-2, the V gene TRBV5-6, with D possibly matching TRBD2 (5 bases). This CDR3 has 14 amino acids. CDR1 is SGHDT, CDR2 YYEEEE, per germline. In DNA, the CDR3 is TGTGCCAGCAGCTTGGGAGGGCCCACCGGGGAGCCGTTTTTT. Translated, it gives CASSLGGPTGEPFF.

The chain combines TRBV28 with TRBJ2-5; 7 bases match TRBD1. Germline V CDR1 and CDR2: MDHEN, SYDVKM. With 10 bases clipped from V and 5 bases from J, the junction kept 13 bases outside the gene matches. There are 14 residues in the CDR3. CDR3 loop: CATARPTGRETQYF. The CDR3, as DNA: TGTGCCACCGCAAGACCGACAGGGCGGGAGACCCAGTACTTC.

This chain connects TRBV29-1 to TRBJ1-1, with D possibly matching TRBD1 (5 bases). This CDR3 is built from 11 residues. V was shortened by 5 bases and J by 3 bases, with 7 bases between the two germline ends. Per the germline V gene, CDR1 is SQVTM and CDR2 is ANQGSEA. CDR3 protein: CSVSRDTEAFF. For the CDR3, the DNA is TGCAGCGTTAGCAGGGACACTGAAGCTTTCTTT.

The gene calls are TRBV12-1 and TRBJ2-1; TRBD2 is taken as the D call from the table, unchecked against the DNA. TRBV12-1 is a listed pseudogene. The CDR3 contains 23 residues. The CDR3 DNA follows: TGTGCCAGCAACTTTTCGAAATTCATGGGACTGGAGAAACCCTTTCCCTCCTACAATGAGCAGTTCTTC. Protein: CASNFSKFMGLEKPFPSYNEQFF.

This rearrangement joins TRBV6-5 to TRBJ2-7; TRBD2 matches at 8 bases. Unmatched junction bases numbered 11, after V lost 5 bases and J lost 5 bases. The germline V gene has CDR1 MNHEY and CDR2 SVGAGI. CDR3 length equals 15 residues. This CDR3 reads CASSLIAGSSDEQYF. In DNA form, the CDR3 reads TGTGCCAGCAGTCTGATAGCGGGGTCCTCTGACGAGCAGTACTTC.

The chain couples TRBV5-1 to TRBJ1-6; TRBD1 is a possible D gene (5 bases). Trimming removed 0 bases from V and 5 bases from J, with 9 bases in between. From germline, CDR1 is SGHRS and CDR2 YFSETQ. The CDR3 has 15 residues. The CDR3, as DNA: TGCGCCAGCAGCTTGGCGGGACTGCATAATTCACCCCTCCACTTT. Its protein is CASSLAGLHNSPLHF. Drawing the rest from reference TRBV5-1 and TRBJ1-6, the complete variable domain is KAGVTQTPRYLIKTRGQQVTLSCSPISGHRSVSWYQQTPGQGLQFLFEYFSETQRNKGNFPGRFSGRQFSNSRSEMNVSTLELGDSALYLCASSLAGLHNSPLHFGNGTRLTVT.

The chain uses TRBV4-1 and TRBJ2-1; 12 bases agree with TRBD2. Germline V gives CDR1 MGHRA, CDR2 YSYEKL. The ends lost 7 bases at V and 7 bases at J; junction bases unmatched: 5. There are 14 residues in the CDR3. This chain's CDR3 is CASTRTSGMNEQFF. CDR3 bases: TGCGCCAGCACCCGGACTAGCGGGATGAATGAGCAGTTCTTC.

This clone appeared once. The chain employs TRBV4-3 and TRBJ2-7; 10 bases align to TRBD2. The CDR3 runs 16 residues. The J segment lost 3 bases and the V segment lost 2 bases, leaving 7 bases of the junction unmatched. Germline lookup yields CDR1 LGHNA and CDR2 YSLEER. CDR3 region: CASSQFTASGGYEQYF. CDR3 sequence (DNA): TGCGCCAGCAGCCAATTTACGGCTAGCGGGGGCTACGAGCAGTACTTC.